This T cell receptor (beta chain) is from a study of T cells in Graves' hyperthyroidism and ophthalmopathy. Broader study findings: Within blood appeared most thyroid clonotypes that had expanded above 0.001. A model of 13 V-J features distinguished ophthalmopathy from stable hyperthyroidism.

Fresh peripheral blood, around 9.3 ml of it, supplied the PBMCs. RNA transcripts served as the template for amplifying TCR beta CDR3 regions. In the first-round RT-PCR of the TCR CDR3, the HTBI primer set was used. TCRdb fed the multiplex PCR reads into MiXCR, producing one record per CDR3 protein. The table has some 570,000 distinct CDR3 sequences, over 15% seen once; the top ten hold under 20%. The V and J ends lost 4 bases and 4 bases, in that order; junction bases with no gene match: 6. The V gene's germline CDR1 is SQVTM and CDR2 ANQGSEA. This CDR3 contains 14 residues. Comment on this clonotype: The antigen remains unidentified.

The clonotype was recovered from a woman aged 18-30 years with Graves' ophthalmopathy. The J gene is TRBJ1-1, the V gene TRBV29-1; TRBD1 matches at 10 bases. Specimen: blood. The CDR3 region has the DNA TGCAGCGTTGGGGACAGGGGAGGAGGCACTGAAGCTTTCTTT. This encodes CSVGDRGGGTEAFF.